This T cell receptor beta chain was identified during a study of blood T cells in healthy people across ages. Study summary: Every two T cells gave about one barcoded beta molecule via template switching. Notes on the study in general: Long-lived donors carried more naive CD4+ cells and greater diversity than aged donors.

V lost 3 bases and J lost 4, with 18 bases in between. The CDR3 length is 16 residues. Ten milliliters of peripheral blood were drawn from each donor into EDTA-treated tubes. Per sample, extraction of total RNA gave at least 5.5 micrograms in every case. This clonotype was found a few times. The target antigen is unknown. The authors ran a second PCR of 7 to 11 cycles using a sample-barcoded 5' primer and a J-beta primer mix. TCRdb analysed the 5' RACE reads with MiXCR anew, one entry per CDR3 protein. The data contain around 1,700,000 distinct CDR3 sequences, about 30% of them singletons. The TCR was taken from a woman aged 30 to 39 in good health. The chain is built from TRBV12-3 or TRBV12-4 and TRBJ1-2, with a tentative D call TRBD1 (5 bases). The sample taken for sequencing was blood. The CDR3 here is CASSFSGQGTIYGYTF. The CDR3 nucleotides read TGTGCCAGCAGTTTTTCGGGGCAGGGCACCATCTATGGCTACACCTTC.